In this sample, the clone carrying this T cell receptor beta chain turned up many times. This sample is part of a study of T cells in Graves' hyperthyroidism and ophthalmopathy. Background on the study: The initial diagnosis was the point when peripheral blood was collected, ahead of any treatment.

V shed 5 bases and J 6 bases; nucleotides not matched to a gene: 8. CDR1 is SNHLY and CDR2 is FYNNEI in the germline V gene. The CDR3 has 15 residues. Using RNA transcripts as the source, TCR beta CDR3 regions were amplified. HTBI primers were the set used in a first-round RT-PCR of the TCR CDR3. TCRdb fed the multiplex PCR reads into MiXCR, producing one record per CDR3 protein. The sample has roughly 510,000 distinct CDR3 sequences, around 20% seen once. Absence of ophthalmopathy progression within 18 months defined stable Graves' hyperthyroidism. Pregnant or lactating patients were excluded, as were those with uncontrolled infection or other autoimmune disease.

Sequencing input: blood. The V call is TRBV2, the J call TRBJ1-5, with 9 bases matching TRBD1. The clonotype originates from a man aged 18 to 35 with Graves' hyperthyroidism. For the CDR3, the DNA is TGTGCCAGCAGTTCTGACAGGGGGGCTGGTCAGCCCCAGCATTTT. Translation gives CASSSDRGAGQPQHF. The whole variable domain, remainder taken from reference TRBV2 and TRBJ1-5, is EPEVTQTPSHQVTQMGQEVILRCVPISNHLYFYWYRQILGQKVEFLVSFYNNEISEKSEIFDDQFSVERPDGSNFTLKIRSTKLEDSAMYFCASSSDRGAGQPQHFGDGTRLSIL.